These T cell receptor beta chains were read from a single sample in a study of T cells in Graves' hyperthyroidism and ophthalmopathy. TCRdb processed the multiplex PCR reads anew with MiXCR; each CDR3 protein has one entry. Altogether fewer than 750,000 distinct CDR3 sequences are present, under 60% being singletons, with the ten largest covering around 7.7%. Sequencing was carried out using peripheral blood or thyroid tissue (not recorded which). Receptors originate from a young woman with Graves' hyperthyroidism. Each CDR3 is given with its conserved first and last residue. Fields, in order: J gene, clone size, D gene, V gene, CDR3 protein, CDR3 DNA. The D gene is left open where the match is weak. The size field is filled for only some rows; it gives once, few, many or a size class.

j_gene: TRBJ2-7
abundance: NA
d_gene: TRBD1
v_gene: TRBV15
CDR3aa: CATSRGTDRVGYEQYF
CDR3nt: TGTGCCACCAGCAGAGGCACCGACAGGGTTGGCTACGAGCAGTACTTC

j_gene: TRBJ1-5
abundance: few
d_gene: TRBD1
v_gene: TRBV20-1
CDR3aa: CSATQGTNQPQHF
CDR3nt: TGCAGTGCTACACAGGGGACTAATCAGCCCCAGCATTTT

j_gene: TRBJ2-2
abundance: many
d_gene: NA
v_gene: TRBV12-3/TRBV12-4
CDR3aa: CASGREWNTGELFF
CDR3nt: TGTGCCAGCGGACGGGAGTGGAACACCGGGGAGCTGTTTTTT

j_gene: TRBJ2-2
abundance: many
d_gene: NA
v_gene: TRBV5-8
CDR3aa: CASRDDWGGELFF
CDR3nt: TGTGCCAGCAGGGACGACTGGGGCGGGGAGCTGTTTTTT

j_gene: TRBJ2-7
abundance: NA
d_gene: NA
v_gene: TRBV7-2
CDR3aa: CASSLAGGWDNEQYF
CDR3nt: TGTGCCAGCAGCTTAGCGGGCGGGTGGGACAATGAGCAGTACTTC

j_gene: TRBJ1-1
abundance: many
d_gene: NA
v_gene: TRBV6-5
CDR3aa: CASSYVQGRAFF
CDR3nt: TGTGCCAGCAGTTACGTACAGGGAAGAGCTTTCTTT

j_gene: TRBJ2-1
abundance: NA
d_gene: TRBD2
v_gene: TRBV7-9
CDR3aa: CASSSPRGLAGEPYNEQFF
CDR3nt: TGTGCCAGCAGCTCCCCCCGGGGACTAGCGGGAGAACCCTACAATGAGCAGTTCTTC

j_gene: TRBJ2-3
abundance: NA
d_gene: TRBD2
v_gene: TRBV2
CDR3aa: CTSIRDYSDTQYF
CDR3nt: TGTACCAGCATCAGGGACTACTCGGATACGCAGTATTTT

j_gene: TRBJ1-3
abundance: NA
d_gene: NA
v_gene: TRBV12-3/TRBV12-4
CDR3aa: CASRHRGSENTIYF
CDR3nt: TGTGCCAGCAGGCACAGAGGGAGCGAAAACACCATATATTTT

j_gene: TRBJ2-2
abundance: many
d_gene: NA
v_gene: TRBV10-3
CDR3aa: CAISESRHTGELFF
CDR3nt: TGTGCCATCAGTGAGTCTCGGCACACCGGGGAGCTGTTTTTT

j_gene: TRBJ2-1
abundance: few
d_gene: NA
v_gene: TRBV25-1
CDR3aa: CASSKPGQGLVQFSYNEQFF
CDR3nt: TGTGCCAGCAGTAAGCCGGGACAAGGTCTTGTCCAATTCTCCTACAATGAGCAGTTCTTC

j_gene: TRBJ1-6
abundance: many
d_gene: NA
v_gene: TRBV27
CDR3aa: CASSLDPQSPLHF
CDR3nt: TGTGCCAGCAGTTTAGATCCCCAGTCACCCCTCCACTTT

j_gene: TRBJ1-6
abundance: NA
d_gene: NA
v_gene: TRBV27
CDR3aa: CASRSLGDSPLHF
CDR3nt: TGTGCCAGCAGGAGCCTAGGGGACTCACCCCTCCACTTT

j_gene: TRBJ1-1
abundance: many
d_gene: NA
v_gene: TRBV25-1
CDR3aa: CASSSGAGEAFF
CDR3nt: TGTGCCAGCAGTTCGGGGGCGGGTGAAGCTTTCTTT

j_gene: TRBJ2-3
abundance: NA
d_gene: NA
v_gene: TRBV7-2
CDR3aa: CASSFTAGLITDTQYF
CDR3nt: TGTGCCAGCAGCTTTACCGCGGGACTCATCACAGATACGCAGTATTTT

j_gene: TRBJ2-5
abundance: many
d_gene: TRBD2
v_gene: TRBV7-7
CDR3aa: CASRPGLAAQETQYF
CDR3nt: TGTGCCAGCAGACCGGGACTAGCGGCGCAAGAGACCCAGTACTTC

j_gene: TRBJ1-4
abundance: NA
d_gene: NA
v_gene: TRBV20-1
CDR3aa: CSAKTRTGDEKLFF
CDR3nt: TGCAGTGCTAAAACCAGGACGGGTGATGAAAAACTGTTTTTT

j_gene: TRBJ2-3
abundance: few
d_gene: TRBD2
v_gene: TRBV12-3/TRBV12-4
CDR3aa: CASSSAGGAGTDTQYF
CDR3nt: TGTGCCAGCAGTTCAGCGGGGGGCGCCGGCACAGATACGCAGTATTTT

j_gene: TRBJ1-5
abundance: once
d_gene: TRBD1
v_gene: TRBV6-2/TRBV6-3
CDR3aa: CASSYGRGLNYEHF
CDR3nt: TGTGCCAGCAGTTACGGCAGGGGGCTAAACTACGAGCATTTT

j_gene: TRBJ1-1
abundance: NA
d_gene: NA
v_gene: TRBV7-8
CDR3aa: CASSSVGAGDDNEAFF
CDR3nt: TGTGCCAGCAGCTCTGTAGGAGCGGGAGATGACAATGAAGCTTTCTTT

j_gene: TRBJ1-1
abundance: NA
d_gene: NA
v_gene: TRBV2
CDR3aa: CASTGLQRDTEAFF
CDR3nt: TGTGCCAGCACCGGACTACAGCGGGACACTGAAGCTTTCTTT

j_gene: TRBJ1-2
abundance: few
d_gene: TRBD1
v_gene: TRBV29-1
CDR3aa: CSARQGGQGDGYTF
CDR3nt: TGCAGCGCTAGACAGGGGGGGCAGGGCGATGGCTACACCTTC

j_gene: TRBJ1-2
abundance: once
d_gene: NA
v_gene: TRBV29-1
CDR3aa: CSVGGGDYTF
CDR3nt: TGCAGCGTTGGGGGTGGGGACTACACCTTC

j_gene: TRBJ1-1
abundance: many
d_gene: NA
v_gene: TRBV7-9
CDR3aa: CASSGTKRTEAFF
CDR3nt: TGTGCCAGCAGCGGGACCAAACGCACTGAAGCTTTCTTT

j_gene: TRBJ1-5
abundance: NA
d_gene: NA
v_gene: TRBV18
CDR3aa: CASSLMADQPQHF
CDR3nt: TGTGCCAGCTCACTAATGGCCGATCAGCCCCAGCATTTT

j_gene: TRBJ1-3
abundance: few
d_gene: NA
v_gene: TRBV7-9
CDR3aa: CASGWQGRGTGNTIYF
CDR3nt: TGTGCCAGCGGGTGGCAGGGCAGGGGCACTGGAAACACCATATATTTT

j_gene: TRBJ2-7
abundance: NA
d_gene: TRBD1
v_gene: TRBV20-1
CDR3aa: CSAKTDRGPYEQYF
CDR3nt: TGCAGTGCAAAGACGGACAGGGGGCCCTACGAGCAGTACTTC

j_gene: TRBJ2-3
abundance: NA
d_gene: NA
v_gene: TRBV20-1
CDR3aa: CSARALRTDTQYF
CDR3nt: TGCAGTGCTAGGGCCCTTCGCACAGATACGCAGTATTTT

j_gene: TRBJ2-7
abundance: once
d_gene: TRBD1
v_gene: TRBV29-1
CDR3aa: CSATPGQGYEQYF
CDR3nt: TGCAGCGCAACTCCGGGACAGGGCTACGAGCAGTACTTC

j_gene: TRBJ1-1
abundance: NA
d_gene: NA
v_gene: TRBV5-4
CDR3aa: CASSLSRERGTEAFF
CDR3nt: TGTGCCAGCAGCTTGTCCCGGGAGCGGGGCACTGAAGCTTTCTTT

j_gene: TRBJ2-5
abundance: many
d_gene: TRBD1
v_gene: TRBV7-2
CDR3aa: CASSPNRGWGQETQYF
CDR3nt: TGTGCCAGCAGCCCCAACAGGGGATGGGGCCAAGAGACCCAGTACTTC

j_gene: TRBJ1-2
abundance: NA
d_gene: TRBD1
v_gene: TRBV5-1
CDR3aa: CASSSGQGATGEVGYTF
CDR3nt: TGCGCCAGCAGCTCGGGACAGGGGGCCACCGGGGAAGTGGGCTACACCTTC

j_gene: TRBJ2-3
abundance: NA
d_gene: TRBD2
v_gene: TRBV24-1
CDR3aa: CATSEASGGRVADTQYF
CDR3nt: TGTGCCACCAGTGAAGCCTCCGGCGGGAGAGTTGCAGATACGCAGTATTTT

j_gene: TRBJ2-7
abundance: many
d_gene: TRBD1
v_gene: TRBV7-8
CDR3aa: CASSRRRDRGFYPYEQYF
CDR3nt: TGTGCCAGCAGCCGGAGGAGGGACAGGGGGTTTTACCCCTACGAGCAGTACTTC

j_gene: TRBJ2-3
abundance: few
d_gene: NA
v_gene: TRBV2
CDR3aa: CASSEGPTDTQYF
CDR3nt: TGTGCCAGCAGTGAAGGCCCCACAGATACGCAGTATTTT